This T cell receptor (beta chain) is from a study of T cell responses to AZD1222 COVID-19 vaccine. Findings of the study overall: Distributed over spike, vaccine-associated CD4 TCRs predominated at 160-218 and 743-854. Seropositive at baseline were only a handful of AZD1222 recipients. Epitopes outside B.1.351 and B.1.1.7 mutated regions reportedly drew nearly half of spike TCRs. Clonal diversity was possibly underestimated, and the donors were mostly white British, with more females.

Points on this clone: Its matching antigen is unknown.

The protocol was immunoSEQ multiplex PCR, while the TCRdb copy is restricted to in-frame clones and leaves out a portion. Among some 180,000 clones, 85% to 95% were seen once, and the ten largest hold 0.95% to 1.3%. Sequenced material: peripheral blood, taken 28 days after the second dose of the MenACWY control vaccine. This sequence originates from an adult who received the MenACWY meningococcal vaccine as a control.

CDR3 in amino acids: CASSLTDTQYF. The DNA for the CDR3 is TGTGCCAGCAGCTTAACAGATACGCAGTATTTT. This chain connects TRBV3-1 (or the pseudogene TRBV3-2) to TRBJ2-3; no reliable D call. Germline CDR1 reads LGHDT; CDR2 reads YNNKEL (reference sequence). The CDR3 is 11 amino acids. Trimming pared 5 bases from V and 3 bases from J, leaving 3 bases between.